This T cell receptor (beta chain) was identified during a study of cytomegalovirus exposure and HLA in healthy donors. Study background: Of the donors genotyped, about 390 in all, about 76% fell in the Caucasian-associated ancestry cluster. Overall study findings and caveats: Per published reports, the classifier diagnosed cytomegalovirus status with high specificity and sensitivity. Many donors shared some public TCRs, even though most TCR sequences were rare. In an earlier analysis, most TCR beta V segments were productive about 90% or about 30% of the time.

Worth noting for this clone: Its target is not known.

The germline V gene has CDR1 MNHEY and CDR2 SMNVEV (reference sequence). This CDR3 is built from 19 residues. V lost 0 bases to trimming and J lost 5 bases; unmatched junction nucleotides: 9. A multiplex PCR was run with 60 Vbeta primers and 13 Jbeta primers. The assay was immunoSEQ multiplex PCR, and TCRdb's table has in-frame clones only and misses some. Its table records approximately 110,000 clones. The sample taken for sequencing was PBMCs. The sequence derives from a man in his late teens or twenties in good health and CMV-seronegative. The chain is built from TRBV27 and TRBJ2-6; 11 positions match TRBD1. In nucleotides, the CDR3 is TGTGCCAGCAGTTTATCGAGCGGACAGGGGGCGATTAGGGCCAACGTCCTGACTTTC. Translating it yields CASSLSSGQGAIRANVLTF. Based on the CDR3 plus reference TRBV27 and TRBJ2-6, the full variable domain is EAQVTQNPRYLITVTGKKLTVTCSQNMNHEYMSWYRQDPGLGLRQIYYSMNVEVTDKGDVPEGYKVSRKEKRNFPLILESPSPNQTSLYFCASSLSSGQGAIRANVLTFGAGSRLTVL.